This T cell receptor (beta chain) was found in a study of cytomegalovirus exposure and HLA in healthy donors. Researchers ran the PCR with 60 Vbeta and 13 Jbeta primers. Per the original methods: A later analysis counted roughly 74 million unique TCR beta chains, around 12 million shared. Clones were sequenced by immunoSEQ multiplex PCR, and TCRdb holds only the in-frame ones, with some missing. V, J and clone size derive from that table, while D and trimming were established from the DNA sequence. The sample includes over 100,000 clones, 10% of them seen just once. This clone came up a few times. Antigen unknown. Overall study findings and caveats: A later analysis linked a missense variant in DCLRE1C to the trimming of TCR beta V and J genes. Researchers reported from a later analysis that most CMV-associated TCR beta chains appeared HLA-restricted.

The CDR3 is 15 residues long. The ends were cut back, 0 bases at V and 5 bases at J, with 13 bases in the middle. Germline V CDR1 and CDR2: SGHTA, FQGTGA. All donors participated as healthy donors of bone marrow. Sequenced input: PBMCs. The J gene is TRBJ2-5, the V gene TRBV7-3; D uncertain. The sequence came from a man aged 40-49 years in good health and CMV-seropositive. The DNA of the CDR3 is TGTGCCAGCAGCTTAACCCCTCAGAATGGCGAGACCCAGTACTTC. Translated: CASSLTPQNGETQYF.